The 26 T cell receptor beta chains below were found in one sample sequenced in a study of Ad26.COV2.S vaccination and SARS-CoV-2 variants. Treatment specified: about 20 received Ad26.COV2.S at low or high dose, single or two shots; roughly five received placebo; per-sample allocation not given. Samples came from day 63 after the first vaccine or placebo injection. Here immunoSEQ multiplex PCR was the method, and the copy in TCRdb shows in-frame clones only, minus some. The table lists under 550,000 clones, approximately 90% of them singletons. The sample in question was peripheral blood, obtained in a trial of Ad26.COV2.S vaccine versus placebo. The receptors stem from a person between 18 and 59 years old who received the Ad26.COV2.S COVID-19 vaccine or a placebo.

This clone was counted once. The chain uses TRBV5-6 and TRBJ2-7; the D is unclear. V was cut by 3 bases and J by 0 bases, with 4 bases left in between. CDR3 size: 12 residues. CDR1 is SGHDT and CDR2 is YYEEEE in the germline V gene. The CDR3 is CASSSLSYEQYF. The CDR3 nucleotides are TGTGCCAGCAGCTCCCTCTCCTACGAGCAGTACTTC.

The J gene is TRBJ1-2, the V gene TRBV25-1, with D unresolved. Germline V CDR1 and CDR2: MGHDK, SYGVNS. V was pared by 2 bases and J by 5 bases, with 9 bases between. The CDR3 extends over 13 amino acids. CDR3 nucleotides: TGTGCCAGCAGTGAACCAACGGGGTATGGCTACACCTTC. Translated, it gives CASSEPTGYGYTF.

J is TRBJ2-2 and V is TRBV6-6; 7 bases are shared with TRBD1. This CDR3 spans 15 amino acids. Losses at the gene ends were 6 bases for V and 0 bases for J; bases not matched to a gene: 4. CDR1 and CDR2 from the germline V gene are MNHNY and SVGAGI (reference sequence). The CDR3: CASRPGQSNTGELFF. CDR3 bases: TGTGCCAGCAGACCGGGACAGTCGAACACCGGGGAGCTGTTTTTT.

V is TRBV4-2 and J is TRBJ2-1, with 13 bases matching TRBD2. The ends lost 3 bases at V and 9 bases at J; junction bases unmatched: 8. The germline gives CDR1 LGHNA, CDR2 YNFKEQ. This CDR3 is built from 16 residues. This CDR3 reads CASSHPLAGGPGEQFF. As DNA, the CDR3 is TGTGCCAGCAGCCACCCACTAGCGGGGGGGCCTGGTGAGCAGTTCTTC.

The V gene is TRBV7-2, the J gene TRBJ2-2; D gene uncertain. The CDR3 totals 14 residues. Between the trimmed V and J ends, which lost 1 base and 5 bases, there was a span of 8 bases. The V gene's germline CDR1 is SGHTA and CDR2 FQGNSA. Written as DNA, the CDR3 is TGTGCCAGCAGCTTAGGAAAGGGAACCGGGGAGCTGTTTTTT. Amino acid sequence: CASSLGKGTGELFF.

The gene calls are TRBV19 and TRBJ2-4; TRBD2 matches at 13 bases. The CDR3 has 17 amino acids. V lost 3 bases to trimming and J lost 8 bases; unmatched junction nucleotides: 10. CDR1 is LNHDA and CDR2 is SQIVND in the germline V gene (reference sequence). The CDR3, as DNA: TGTGCCAGTAGTATCCGGAGACTAGCGGGGGGCTTGGACATTCAGTACTTC. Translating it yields CASSIRRLAGGLDIQYF.

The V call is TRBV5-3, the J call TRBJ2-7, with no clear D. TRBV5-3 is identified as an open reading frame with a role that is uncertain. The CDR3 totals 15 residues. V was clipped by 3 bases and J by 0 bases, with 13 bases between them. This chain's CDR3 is CARSWVTLSSYEQYF. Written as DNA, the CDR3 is TGTGCCAGAAGCTGGGTGACCCTAAGCTCCTACGAGCAGTACTTC.

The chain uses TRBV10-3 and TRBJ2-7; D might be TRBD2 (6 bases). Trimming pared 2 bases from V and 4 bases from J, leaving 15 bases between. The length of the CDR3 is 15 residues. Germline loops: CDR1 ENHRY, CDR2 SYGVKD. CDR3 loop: CAISERVFAGYEQYF. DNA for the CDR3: TGTGCCATCAGTGAGCGGGTATTCGCGGGGTACGAGCAGTACTTC.

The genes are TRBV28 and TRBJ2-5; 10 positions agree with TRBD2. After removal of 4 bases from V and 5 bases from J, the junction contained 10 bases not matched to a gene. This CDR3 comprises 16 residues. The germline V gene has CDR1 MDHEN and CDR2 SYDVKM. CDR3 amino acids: CASSSQIAGGWETQYF. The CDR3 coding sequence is TGTGCCAGCAGTTCACAAATAGCGGGGGGTTGGGAGACCCAGTACTTC.

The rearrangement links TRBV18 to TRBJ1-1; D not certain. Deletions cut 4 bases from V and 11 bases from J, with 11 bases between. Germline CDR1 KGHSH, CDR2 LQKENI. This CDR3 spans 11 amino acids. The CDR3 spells CASSLLHGAFF. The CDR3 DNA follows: TGTGCCAGCTCACTCCTTCACGGGGCTTTCTTT. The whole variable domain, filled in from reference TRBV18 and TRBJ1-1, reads NAGVMQNPRHLVRRRGQEARLRCSPMKGHSHVYWYRQLPEEGLKFMVYLQKENIIDESGMPKERFSAEFPKEGPSILRIQQVVRGDSAAYFCASSLLHGAFFGQGTRLTVV.

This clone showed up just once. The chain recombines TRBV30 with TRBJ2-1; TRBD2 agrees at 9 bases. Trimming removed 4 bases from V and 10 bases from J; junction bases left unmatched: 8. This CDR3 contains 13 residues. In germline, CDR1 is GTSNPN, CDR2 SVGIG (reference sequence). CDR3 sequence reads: CAWNLNSGGEQFF. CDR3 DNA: TGTGCCTGGAATCTTAATAGCGGGGGCGAGCAGTTCTTC.

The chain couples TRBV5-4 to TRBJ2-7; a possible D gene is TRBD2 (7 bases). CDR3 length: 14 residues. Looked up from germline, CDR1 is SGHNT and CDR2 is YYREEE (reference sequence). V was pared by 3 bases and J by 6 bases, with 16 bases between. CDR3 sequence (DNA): TGTGCCAGCAGCTACGACGGGGGGCGATCCGAGCAGTACTTC. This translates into CASSYDGGRSEQYF.

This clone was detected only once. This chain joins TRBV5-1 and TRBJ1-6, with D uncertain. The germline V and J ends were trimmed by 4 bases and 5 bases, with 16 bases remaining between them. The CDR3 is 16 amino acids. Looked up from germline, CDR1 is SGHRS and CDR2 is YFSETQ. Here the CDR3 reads CASSPDGPRDNSPLHF. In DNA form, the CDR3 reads TGCGCCAGCAGCCCAGACGGGCCAAGGGATAATTCACCCCTCCACTTT.

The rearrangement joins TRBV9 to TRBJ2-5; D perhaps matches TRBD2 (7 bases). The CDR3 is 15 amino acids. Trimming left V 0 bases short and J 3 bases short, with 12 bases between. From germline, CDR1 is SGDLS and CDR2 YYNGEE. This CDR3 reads CASSVDGGPEETQYF. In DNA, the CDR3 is TGTGCCAGCAGCGTAGACGGGGGGCCGGAAGAGACCCAGTACTTC.

CDR3 in amino acids: CASSFRKQPYTGELFF. The CDR3 DNA reads as TGTGCCAGCAGCTTTCGGAAGCAACCCTACACCGGGGAGCTGTTTTTT. J is TRBJ2-2 and V is TRBV5-5; D gene ambiguous. The CDR3 is 16 residues long. V dropped 2 bases and J dropped 3 bases, with 14 bases sitting between them. The germline V gene encodes CDR1 SGHKS and CDR2 YYEKEE (reference sequence).

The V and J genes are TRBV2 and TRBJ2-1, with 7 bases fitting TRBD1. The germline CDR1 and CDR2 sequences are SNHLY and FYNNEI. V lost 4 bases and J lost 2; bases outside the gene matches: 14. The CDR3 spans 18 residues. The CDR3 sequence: CASSAGQPQAGTYNEQFF. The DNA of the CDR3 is TGTGCCAGCAGTGCGGGACAGCCCCAGGCAGGGACCTACAATGAGCAGTTCTTC.

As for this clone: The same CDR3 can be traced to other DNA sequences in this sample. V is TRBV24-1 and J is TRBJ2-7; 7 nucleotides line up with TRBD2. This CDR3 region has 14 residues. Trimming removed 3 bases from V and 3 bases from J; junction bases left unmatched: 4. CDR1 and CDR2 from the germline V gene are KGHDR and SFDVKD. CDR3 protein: CATSDPGEGYEQYF. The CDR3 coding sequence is TGTGCCACCAGTGATCCCGGGGAGGGCTACGAGCAGTACTTC.

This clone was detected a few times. CDR3 amino acids: CASSLRSLPYEQYF. In DNA, the CDR3 is TGTGCCAGCAGTTTACGGAGTTTGCCCTACGAGCAGTACTTC. The gene calls are TRBV27 and TRBJ2-7; no definite D call. CDR3 length: 14 amino acids. Germline values: CDR1 MNHEY, CDR2 SMNVEV (reference sequence). Trimming removed 2 bases at V and 2 bases at J, with 10 bases between.

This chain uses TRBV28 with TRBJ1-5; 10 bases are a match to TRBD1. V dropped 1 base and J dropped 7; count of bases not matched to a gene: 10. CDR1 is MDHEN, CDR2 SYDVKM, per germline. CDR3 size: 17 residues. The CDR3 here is CASSLFISGTGDQPQHF. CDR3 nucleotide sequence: TGTGCCAGCAGTTTATTCATTTCCGGGACAGGGGACCAGCCCCAGCATTTT.

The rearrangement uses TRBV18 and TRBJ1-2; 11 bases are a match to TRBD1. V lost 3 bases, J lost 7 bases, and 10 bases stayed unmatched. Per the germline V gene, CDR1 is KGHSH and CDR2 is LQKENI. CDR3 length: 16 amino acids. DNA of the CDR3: TGTGCCAGCTCACCCGAGCCGGACAGGGGGCGTGGTGGCTACACCTTC. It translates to CASSPEPDRGRGGYTF.

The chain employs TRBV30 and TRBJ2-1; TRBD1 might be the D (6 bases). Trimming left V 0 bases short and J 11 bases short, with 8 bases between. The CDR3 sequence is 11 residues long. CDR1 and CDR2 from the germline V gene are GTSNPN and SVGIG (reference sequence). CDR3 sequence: CAWSVGGQQFF. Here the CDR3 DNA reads TGTGCCTGGAGTGTAGGGGGACAGCAGTTCTTC.

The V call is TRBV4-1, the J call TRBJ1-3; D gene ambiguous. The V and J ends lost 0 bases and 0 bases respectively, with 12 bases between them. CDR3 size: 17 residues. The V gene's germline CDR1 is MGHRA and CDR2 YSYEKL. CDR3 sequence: CASSQDWTTSSGNTIYF. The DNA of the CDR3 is TGCGCCAGCAGCCAAGATTGGACGACTTCCTCTGGAAACACCATATATTTT.

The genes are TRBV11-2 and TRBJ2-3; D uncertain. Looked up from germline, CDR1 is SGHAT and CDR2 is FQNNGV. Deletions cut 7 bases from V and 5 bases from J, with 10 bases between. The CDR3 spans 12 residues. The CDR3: CASTQMLDTQYF. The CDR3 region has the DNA TGTGCCAGCACCCAAATGTTAGATACGCAGTATTTT.

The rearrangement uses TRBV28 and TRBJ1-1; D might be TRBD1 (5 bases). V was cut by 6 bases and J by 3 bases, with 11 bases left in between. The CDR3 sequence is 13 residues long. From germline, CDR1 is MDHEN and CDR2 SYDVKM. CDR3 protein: CASSRGGDTEAFF. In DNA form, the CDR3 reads TGTGCCAGCAGCCGGGGGGGTGACACTGAAGCTTTCTTT.

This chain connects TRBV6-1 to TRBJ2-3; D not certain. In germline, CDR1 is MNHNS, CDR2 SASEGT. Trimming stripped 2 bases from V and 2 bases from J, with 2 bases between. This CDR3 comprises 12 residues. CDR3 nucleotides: TGTGCCAGCAGTGAAACCACAGATACGCAGTATTTT. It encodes CASSETTDTQYF.

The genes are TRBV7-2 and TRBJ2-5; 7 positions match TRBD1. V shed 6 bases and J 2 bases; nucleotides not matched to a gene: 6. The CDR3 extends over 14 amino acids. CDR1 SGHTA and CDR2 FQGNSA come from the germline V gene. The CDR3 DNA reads TGTGCCAGCAGATTCGCCAGGGGGCAAGAGACCCAGTACTTC. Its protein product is CASRFARGQETQYF.